Only a few counts were recorded for the clone carrying this T cell receptor beta chain. No antigen is known for it. Because the CDR3's place on the DNA is in doubt, the DNA is left out and the CDR3 is given as listed by TCRdb. The CDR3 totals 12 residues, both ends included. The germline gives CDR1 MNHEY, CDR2 SVGAGI. This entry belongs to a study of T cells after yellow fever vaccination. Overall study context: Preparation used SMART-Seq v4 Ultra Low Input for the low-cell-number fractions.

The study, taken as a whole, reports: Weaker, the secondary response peaked sooner, at day 5 versus 15. Boosting was followed by the reappearance of most primary-vaccination clones (just under 98% CD4, about 90% CD8).

From the 5' RACE reads, TCRdb called clonotypes with MiXCR, one entry per CDR3 protein. The sample yields about 220,000 distinct CDR3 sequences, less than 7.5% seen once. The material sequenced was CD4+ T cells sorted from PBMCs, taken on the day of the yellow fever booster vaccination. V gene TRBV6-5 combines with J gene TRBJ2-7. The clonotype originates from a man aged 25 to 45 who received the YFV17D yellow fever vaccine. The CDR3 reads CASSSSTAEQYF.